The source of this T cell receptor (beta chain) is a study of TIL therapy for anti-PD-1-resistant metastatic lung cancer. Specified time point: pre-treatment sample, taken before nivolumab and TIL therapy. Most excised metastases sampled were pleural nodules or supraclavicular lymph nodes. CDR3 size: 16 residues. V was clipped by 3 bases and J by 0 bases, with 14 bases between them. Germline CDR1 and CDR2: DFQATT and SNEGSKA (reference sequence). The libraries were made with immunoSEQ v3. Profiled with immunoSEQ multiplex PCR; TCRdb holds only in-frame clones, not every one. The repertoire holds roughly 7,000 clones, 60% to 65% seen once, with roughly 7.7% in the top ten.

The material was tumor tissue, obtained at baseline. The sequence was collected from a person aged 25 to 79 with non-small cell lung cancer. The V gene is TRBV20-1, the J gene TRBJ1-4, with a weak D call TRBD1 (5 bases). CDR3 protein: CSASIGAAATNEKLFF. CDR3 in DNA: TGCAGTGCTAGTATTGGGGCAGCCGCAACTAATGAAAAACTGTTTTTT.